This T cell receptor beta chain was recovered during a study of T cells in Graves' hyperthyroidism and ophthalmopathy. Findings and limits, study-wide: Stable hyperthyroidism and ophthalmopathy were separated using 13 V-J signatures.

This clonotype was detected ten times or more. Antigen specificity is unknown. RNA transcripts provided the source from which TCR beta CDR3 regions were amplified. HTBI primers were the set used in a first-round RT-PCR of the TCR CDR3. TCRdb independently ran MiXCR on the multiplex PCR reads; one entry per CDR3 protein. The sample lists about 420,000 distinct CDR3 sequences; around a sixth were seen once. Not enrolled were patients with uncontrolled infection, other autoimmune disease, pregnancy or lactation. V was shortened by 3 bases and J by 0 bases, with 6 bases between the two germline ends. The germline V gene encodes CDR1 LNHDA and CDR2 SQIVND (reference sequence). The CDR3 consists of 14 residues.

The sample comprised blood. J is TRBJ1-5 and V is TRBV19; D is unresolved. This receptor was identified in a woman aged 18-29 years with Graves' hyperthyroidism. CDR3 amino acids: CASSIWDSNQPQHF. CDR3 bases: TGTGCCAGTAGTATTTGGGATAGCAATCAGCCCCAGCATTTT.